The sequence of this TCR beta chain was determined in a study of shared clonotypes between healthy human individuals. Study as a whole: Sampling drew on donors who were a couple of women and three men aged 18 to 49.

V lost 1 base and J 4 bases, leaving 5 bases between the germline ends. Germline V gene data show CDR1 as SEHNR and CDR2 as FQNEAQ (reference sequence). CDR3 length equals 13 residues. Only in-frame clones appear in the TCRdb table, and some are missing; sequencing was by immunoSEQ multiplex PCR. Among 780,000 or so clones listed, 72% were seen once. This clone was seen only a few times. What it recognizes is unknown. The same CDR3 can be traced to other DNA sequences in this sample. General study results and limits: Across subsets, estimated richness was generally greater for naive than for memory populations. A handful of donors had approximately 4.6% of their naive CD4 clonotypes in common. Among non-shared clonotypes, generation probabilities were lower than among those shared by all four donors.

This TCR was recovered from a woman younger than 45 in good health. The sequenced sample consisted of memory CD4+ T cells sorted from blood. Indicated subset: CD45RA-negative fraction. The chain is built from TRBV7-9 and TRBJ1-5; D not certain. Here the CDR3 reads CASSLDGNQPQHF. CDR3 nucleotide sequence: TGTGCCAGCAGCTTAGACGGGAATCAGCCCCAGCATTTT.